The source of this TCR beta chain is a study of Graves' ophthalmopathy and Graves' hyperthyroidism. Study in general: The collection of peripheral blood took place at initial diagnosis, before any treatment.

Researchers took RNA transcripts and amplified TCR beta CDR3 regions from them. HTBI-primed first-round RT-PCR preceded second-round multiplex PCR. Using its own MiXCR run on the multiplex PCR reads, TCRdb lists one record per CDR3 protein. The table shows 400,000 to 500,000 distinct CDR3 sequences, with under 25% occurring only once. This clonotype was found many times. Sequence at one end of the junction differs from germline and may be a read error. Germline V gene sequence: CDR1 LNHNV, CDR2 YYDKDF (reference sequence). The CDR3 totals 17 residues. Only newly diagnosed hyperthyroidism patients aged 18 to 65, with under 2 months' duration, were enrolled.

Sample: peripheral blood. This TCR derives from a woman under 30 with stable Graves' hyperthyroidism. The chain uses TRBV15 and TRBJ2-4; D might be TRBD1 (6 bases). DNA of the CDR3: TGTGCCACCAGCAGAGATCCGAGACAGGCGACCAAAAACATTAAGTACTTC. Its translation: CATSRDPRQATKNIKYF.